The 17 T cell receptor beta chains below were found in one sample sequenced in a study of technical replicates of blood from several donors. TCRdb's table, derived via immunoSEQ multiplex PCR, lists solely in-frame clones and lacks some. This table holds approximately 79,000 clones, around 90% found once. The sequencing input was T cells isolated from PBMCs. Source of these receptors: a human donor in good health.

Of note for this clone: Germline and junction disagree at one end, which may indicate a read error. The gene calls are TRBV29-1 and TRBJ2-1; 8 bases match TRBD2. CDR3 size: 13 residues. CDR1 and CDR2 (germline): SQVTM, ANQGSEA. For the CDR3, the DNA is TGCAGCGCTGAACTAGCGGACAACAATGAGCAGTTCTTC. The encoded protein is CSAELADNNEQFF.

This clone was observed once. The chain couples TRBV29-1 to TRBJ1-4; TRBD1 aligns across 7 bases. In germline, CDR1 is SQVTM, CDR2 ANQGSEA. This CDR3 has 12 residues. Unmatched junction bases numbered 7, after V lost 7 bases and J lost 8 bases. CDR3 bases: TGCAGCGCATGGGACAGCTCGGAAAAACTGTTTTTT. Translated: CSAWDSSEKLFF.

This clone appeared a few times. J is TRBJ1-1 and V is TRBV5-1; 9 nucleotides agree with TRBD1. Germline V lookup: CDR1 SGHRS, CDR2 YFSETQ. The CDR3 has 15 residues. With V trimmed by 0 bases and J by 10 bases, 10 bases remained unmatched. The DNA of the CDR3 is TGCGCCAGCAGCTTGGGCCGGACAGGGGCTCTCGTAGCTTTCTTT. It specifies CASSLGRTGALVAFF.

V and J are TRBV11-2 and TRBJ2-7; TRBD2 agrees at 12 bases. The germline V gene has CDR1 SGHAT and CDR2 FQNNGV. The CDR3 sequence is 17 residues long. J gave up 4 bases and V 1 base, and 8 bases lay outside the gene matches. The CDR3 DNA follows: TGTGCCAGCAGCTTAGGGAGACTAGCGGGAGTAGGGTACGAGCAGTACTTC. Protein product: CASSLGRLAGVGYEQYF.

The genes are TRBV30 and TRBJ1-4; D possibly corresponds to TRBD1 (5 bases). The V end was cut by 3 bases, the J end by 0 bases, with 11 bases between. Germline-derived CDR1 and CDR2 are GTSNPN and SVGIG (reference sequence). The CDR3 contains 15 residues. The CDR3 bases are TGTGCCTGGAGGGCGGGGGTGGCAACTAATGAAAAACTGTTTTTT. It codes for CAWRAGVATNEKLFF.

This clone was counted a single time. This CDR3 reads CARPKDRVRETQYF. CDR3 nucleotides: TGTGCCAGACCCAAGGACAGGGTACGGGAGACCCAGTACTTC. The chain links TRBV19 to TRBJ2-5; 8 bases align to TRBD1. The CDR3 is 14 residues long. With 9 bases clipped from V and 5 bases from J, the junction kept 11 bases outside the gene matches. Germline assignment: CDR1 LNHDA and CDR2 SQIVND (reference sequence). The full variable domain, in which reference TRBV19 and TRBJ2-5 provide the parts outside the CDR3, is DGGITQSPKYLFRKEGQNVTLSCEQNLNHDAMYWYRQDPGQGLRLIYYSQIVNDFQKGDIAEGYSVSREKKESFPLTVTSAQKNPTAFYLCARPKDRVRETQYFGPGTRLLVL.

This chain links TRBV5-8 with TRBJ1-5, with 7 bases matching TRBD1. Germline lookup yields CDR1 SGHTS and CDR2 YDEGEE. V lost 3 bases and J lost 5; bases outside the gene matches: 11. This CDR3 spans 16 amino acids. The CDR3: CASSSLGHRGDQPQHF. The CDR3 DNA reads TGTGCCAGCAGCTCGTTGGGGCACAGGGGTGATCAGCCCCAGCATTTT.

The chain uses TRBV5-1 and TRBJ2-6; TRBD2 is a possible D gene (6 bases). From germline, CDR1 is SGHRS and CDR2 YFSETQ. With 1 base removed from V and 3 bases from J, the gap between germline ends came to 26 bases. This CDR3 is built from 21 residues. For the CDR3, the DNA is TGCGCCAGCAGCTTGATCCGATCTTGGTGGAGGGAATCTGATGGGGCCAACGTCCTGACTTTC. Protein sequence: CASSLIRSWWRESDGANVLTF.

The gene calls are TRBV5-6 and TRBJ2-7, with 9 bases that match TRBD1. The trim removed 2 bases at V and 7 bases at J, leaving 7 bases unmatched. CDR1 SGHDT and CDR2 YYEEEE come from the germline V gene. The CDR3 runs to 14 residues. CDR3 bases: TGTGCCAGCAGCTTCCCGACAGGGGGGGAAGAGCAGTACTTC. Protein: CASSFPTGGEEQYF.

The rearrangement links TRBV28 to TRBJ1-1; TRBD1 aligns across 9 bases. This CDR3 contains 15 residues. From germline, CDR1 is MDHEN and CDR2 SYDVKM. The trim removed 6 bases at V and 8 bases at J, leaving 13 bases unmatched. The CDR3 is CASREDRTGAREAFF. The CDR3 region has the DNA TGTGCCAGCAGGGAAGATAGGACAGGGGCCCGGGAAGCTTTCTTT.

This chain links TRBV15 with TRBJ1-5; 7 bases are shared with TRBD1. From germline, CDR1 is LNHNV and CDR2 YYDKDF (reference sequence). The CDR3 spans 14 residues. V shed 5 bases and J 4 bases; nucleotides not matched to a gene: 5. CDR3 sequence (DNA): TGTGCCACCAGCGTGGGACAGCCTAATCAGCCCCAGCATTTT. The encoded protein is CATSVGQPNQPQHF.

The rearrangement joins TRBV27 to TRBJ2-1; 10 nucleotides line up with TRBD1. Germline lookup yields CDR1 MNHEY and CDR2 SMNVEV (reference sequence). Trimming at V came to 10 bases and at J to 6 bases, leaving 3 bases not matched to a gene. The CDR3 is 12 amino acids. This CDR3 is CATGTGVNEQFF. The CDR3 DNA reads TGTGCCACCGGGACAGGGGTCAATGAGCAGTTCTTC.

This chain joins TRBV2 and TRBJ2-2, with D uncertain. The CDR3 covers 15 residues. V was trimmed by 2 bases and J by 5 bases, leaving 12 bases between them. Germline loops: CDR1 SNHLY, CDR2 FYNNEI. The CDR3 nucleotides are TGTGCCAGCAGTGAATCGGCAGGTCGGACCGGGGAGCTGTTTTTT. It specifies CASSESAGRTGELFF.

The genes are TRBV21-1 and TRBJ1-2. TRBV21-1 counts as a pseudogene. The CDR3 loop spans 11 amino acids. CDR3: CASSKSSGYTF. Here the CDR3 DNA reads TGTGCCAGCAGCAAATCTAGCGGCTACACCTTC.

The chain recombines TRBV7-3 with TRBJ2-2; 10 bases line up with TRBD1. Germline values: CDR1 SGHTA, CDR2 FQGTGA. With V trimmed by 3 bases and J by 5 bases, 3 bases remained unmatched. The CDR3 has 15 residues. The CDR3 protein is CASSLGQGKTGELFF. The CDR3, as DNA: TGTGCCAGCAGCTTGGGACAGGGGAAAACCGGGGAGCTGTTTTTT.

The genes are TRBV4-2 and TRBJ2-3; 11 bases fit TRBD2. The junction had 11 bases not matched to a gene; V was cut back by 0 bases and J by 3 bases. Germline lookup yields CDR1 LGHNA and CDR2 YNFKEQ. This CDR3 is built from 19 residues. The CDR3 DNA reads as TGTGCCAGCAGCCAAGATACGTGGTCGGTAGCGGGAGGGACAGATACGCAGTATTTT. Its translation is CASSQDTWSVAGGTDTQYF.

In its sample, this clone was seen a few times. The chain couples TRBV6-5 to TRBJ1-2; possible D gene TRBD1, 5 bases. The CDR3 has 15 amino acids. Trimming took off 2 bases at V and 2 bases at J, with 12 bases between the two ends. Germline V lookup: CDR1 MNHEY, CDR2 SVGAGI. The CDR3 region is CASSYAGQTNYGYTF. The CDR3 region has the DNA TGTGCCAGCAGTTACGCAGGGCAGACGAACTATGGCTACACCTTC.